These 24 T cell receptor beta chains were all obtained from the same sample, sequenced in a study of cytomegalovirus exposure and HLA in healthy donors (TCRdb year 2017). To prepare the library, the immunoSEQ multiplex PCR assay was applied. For the multiplex PCR, a mixture combining 60 forward primers for TCR Vbeta segments and 13 reverse primers for TCR Jbeta segments was used. Imported from immuneACCESS, the table was reduced by TCRdb to in-frame sequences with V and J called. These copies leave out some clones; in studies compared against another copy, an unresolved V gene accounts for under half, and the cause of the remainder is not known. The sample table records about 160,000 clones; roughly 79% of these occur just once. The ten biggest clones cover around 0.97% of the sample. Sequenced: PBMCs. The receptors originated from a woman aged 45-59 years in good health and CMV-seropositive.

CDR3 loop: CASSPGRTSGGSYEQYF. For the CDR3, the DNA is TGTGCCAGCAGCCCGGGCAGAACATCGGGGGGCTCCTACGAGCAGTACTTC. The chain couples TRBV7-8 to TRBJ2-7, with 7 bases matching TRBD2. Germline CDR1 and CDR2: SGHVS and FQNEAQ. CDR3 length: 17 amino acids. With V trimmed by 5 bases and J by 0 bases, 13 bases remained unmatched.

The chain joins TRBV30 to TRBJ1-5, with D hard to call. The V and J ends lost 3 bases and 6 bases respectively, with 12 bases between them. CDR1 and CDR2 from the germline V gene are GTSNPN and SVGIG (reference sequence). This CDR3 contains 13 residues. The CDR3 sequence is CAWSTRMSQPQHF. The DNA for the CDR3 is TGTGCCTGGAGCACGAGGATGAGTCAGCCCCAGCATTTT.

The chain couples TRBV29-1 to TRBJ2-1, with 9 bases fitting TRBD2. Germline CDR1 is SQVTM and CDR2 is ANQGSEA. J gave up 0 bases and V 6 bases, and 0 bases lay outside the gene matches. The CDR3 consists of 13 residues. The CDR3 here is CSVAGGSYNEQFF. The CDR3 coding sequence is TGCAGCGTAGCGGGGGGCTCCTACAATGAGCAGTTCTTC.

This chain connects TRBV2 to TRBJ2-7; 9 bases fit TRBD1. This CDR3 region has 19 residues. The germline V gene has CDR1 SNHLY and CDR2 FYNNEI. J gave up 9 bases and V 9 bases, and 30 bases lay outside the gene matches. In DNA form, the CDR3 reads TGTGCCAGTTCTATAGCTCTCTCGGGACAGGGATTAGATCAGCCTGCGCAGTACTTC. Residues: CASSIALSGQGLDQPAQYF.

This chain uses TRBV2 with TRBJ2-5, with TRBD1 matching over 8 bases. The CDR3 covers 15 residues. Germline V gene lookup returns CDR1 SNHLY and CDR2 FYNNEI. V was clipped by 6 bases and J by 2 bases; unmatched bases: 8. CDR3 sequence reads: CASRDRVLPQETQYF. The CDR3 DNA sequence: TGTGCCAGCAGGGACAGGGTTCTGCCACAAGAGACCCAGTACTTC.

For this clone: In the same sample, other DNA sequences code for this CDR3. This chain connects TRBV29-1 to TRBJ1-2; 8 nucleotides agree with TRBD1. The CDR3 consists of 12 residues. Looked up from germline, CDR1 is SQVTM and CDR2 is ANQGSEA. The junction had 4 bases not matched to a gene; V was cut back by 6 bases and J by 4 bases. CDR3 coding DNA: TGCAGCGTGGGGACAGGACTCTATGGCTACACCTTC. Protein product: CSVGTGLYGYTF.

The chain recombines TRBV6-1 with TRBJ2-5; 7 bases match TRBD1. Germline V gene lookup returns CDR1 MNHNS and CDR2 SASEGT. V trimming: 4 bases; J trimming: 5 bases; junction bases outside the gene matches: 10. This CDR3 comprises 15 residues. CDR3 bases: TGTGCCAGCAGTGCCTTTGACAGGGTAGGGGAGACCCAGTACTTC. It specifies CASSAFDRVGETQYF.

This clone was detected only a few times. The chain is built from TRBV5-4 and TRBJ1-1, with D possibly being TRBD1 (6 bases). Germline CDR1 reads SGHNT; CDR2 reads YYREEE (reference sequence). The ends were cut back, 3 bases at V and 0 bases at J, with 15 bases in the middle. The CDR3 extends over 16 amino acids. The CDR3 DNA reads as TGTGCCAGCAGCTCGGACCAGGGGTCGGTGAACACTGAAGCTTTCTTT. Amino acid sequence: CASSSDQGSVNTEAFF. Complete variable domain (other parts from reference TRBV5-4 and TRBJ1-1): ETGVTQSPTHLIKTRGQQVTLRCSSQSGHNTVSWYQQALGQGPQFIFQYYREEENGRGNFPPRFSGLQFPNYSSELNVNALELDDSALYLCASSSDQGSVNTEAFFGQGTRLTVV.

The rearrangement uses TRBV30 and TRBJ2-6; D may be TRBD1 (6 bases). This CDR3 comprises 14 residues. Deletions cut 8 bases from V and 3 bases from J, with 14 bases between. Germline V gives CDR1 GTSNPN, CDR2 SVGIG (reference sequence). The CDR3 DNA reads as TGTGCCGGAAGGACAGTTCTTGGGGCCAACGTCCTGACTTTC. Its translation: CAGRTVLGANVLTF. Together with reference TRBV30 and TRBJ2-6, the CDR3 gives the full variable domain: SQTIHQWPATLVQPVGSPLSLECTVEGTSNPNLYWYRQAAGRGLQLLFYSVGIGQISSEVPQNLSASRPQDRQFILSSKKLLLSDSGFYLCAGRTVLGANVLTFGAGSRLTVL.

V gene TRBV6-5 combines with J gene TRBJ2-5; 11 bases agree with TRBD1. This CDR3 has 14 residues. The V gene end was trimmed by 8 bases and the J gene end by 4 bases; junction bases not matched to a gene: 6. Germline V gives CDR1 MNHEY, CDR2 SVGAGI. The CDR3 DNA reads TGTGCCAGCGGATCCGGGACAGGGGGAGAGACCCAGTACTTC. It translates to CASGSGTGGETQYF.

The chain links TRBV30 to TRBJ2-1; 8 bases line up with TRBD2. Germline CDR1 GTSNPN, CDR2 SVGIG (reference sequence). This CDR3 has 17 amino acids. J gave up 0 bases and V 4 bases, and 11 bases lay outside the gene matches. This CDR3 reads CAWMGPAGTSSYNEQFF. In DNA form, the CDR3 reads TGTGCCTGGATGGGTCCAGCAGGGACTAGCTCCTACAATGAGCAGTTCTTC.

The chain has TRBV10-3 and TRBJ1-1; unclear D gene. The CDR3 is 13 amino acids. Germline V gene sequence: CDR1 ENHRY, CDR2 SYGVKD. Trimming took 7 bases from V and 3 from J, leaving 12 bases between them. The CDR3 spells CAITPVLHTEAFF. The CDR3 coding sequence is TGTGCCATCACCCCGGTTTTGCACACTGAAGCTTTCTTT.

The chain employs TRBV6-5 and TRBJ1-3, with 8 positions matching TRBD1. The CDR3 is 16 amino acids. CDR1 and CDR2 (germline): MNHEY, SVGAGI. Germline trimming cut 2 bases from V and 3 bases from J; bases unmatched to any gene: 6. In DNA, the CDR3 is TGTGCCAGCAGTTACGGCAGGGGGCTAGGTGGAAACACCATATATTTT. Amino acids: CASSYGRGLGGNTIYF.

Points on this clone: One junction end does not reproduce the germline sequence, and a read error may be involved. The chain has TRBV5-6 and TRBJ2-2, with 7 positions matching TRBD1. This CDR3 has 13 amino acids. CDR1 and CDR2 (germline): SGHDT, YYEEEE. The CDR3 sequence is CAGGWGVTGELFF. CDR3 nucleotides: TGCGCAGGGGGATGGGGAGTCACCGGGGAGCTGTTTTTT.

This chain uses TRBV19 with TRBJ2-7; 10 positions agree with TRBD1. The CDR3 sequence is 13 residues long. Germline values: CDR1 LNHDA, CDR2 SQIVND (reference sequence). Trimming at V came to 7 bases and at J to 4 bases, leaving 4 bases not matched to a gene. DNA of the CDR3: TGTGCCAGTATCGGACAGGGGGGTTACGAGCAGTACTTC. This sequence encodes CASIGQGGYEQYF.

This sequence joins TRBV6-5 and TRBJ2-7; D is ambiguous. CDR1 is MNHEY and CDR2 is SVGAGI in the germline V gene. Deletions cut 4 bases from V and 7 bases from J, with 8 bases between. The CDR3 loop spans 11 amino acids. DNA for the CDR3: TGTGCCAGCAGTTCCTCCCTAGAGCAGTACTTC. Residues: CASSSSLEQYF.

The CDR3, as DNA: TGTGCCAGCAGCCTGCGACTAGTCCCCGGGGAGCTGTTTTTT. Translated: CASSLRLVPGELFF. V is TRBV7-6 and J is TRBJ2-2; D perhaps matches TRBD2 (6 bases). CDR1 is SGHVS and CDR2 is FNYEAQ in the germline V gene. The CDR3 extends over 14 amino acids. V was shortened by 5 bases and J by 6 bases, with 13 bases between the two germline ends.

The genes are TRBV28 and TRBJ1-1; unclear D gene. The CDR3 is 14 residues long. Germline CDR1 and CDR2: MDHEN and SYDVKM. Trimming left V 4 bases short and J 3 bases short, with 12 bases between. CDR3 residues: CASSSGSKDTEAFF. The CDR3 nucleotides read TGTGCCAGCAGTTCCGGGTCAAAGGACACTGAAGCTTTCTTT.

The chain recombines TRBV28 with TRBJ1-1; D perhaps matches TRBD1 (5 bases). V lost 4 bases and J lost 0, with 9 bases in between. The germline V gene encodes CDR1 MDHEN and CDR2 SYDVKM. The CDR3 extends over 14 amino acids. CDR3: CASSSARVNTEAFF. The DNA of the CDR3 is TGTGCCAGCAGTTCTGCCAGGGTGAACACTGAAGCTTTCTTT.

A single count supports this clone. This rearrangement joins TRBV27 to TRBJ2-3; 8 bases are shared with TRBD2. The trim removed 6 bases at V and 2 bases at J, leaving 10 bases unmatched. Germline V lookup: CDR1 MNHEY, CDR2 SMNVEV (reference sequence). The CDR3 is 16 amino acids. The CDR3 region has the DNA TGTGCCAGCAGCCCGAAAACTAGCGGCTTCACAGATACGCAGTATTTT. As protein: CASSPKTSGFTDTQYF.

The V and J genes are TRBV6-4 and TRBJ2-3, with TRBD2 matching over 7 bases. The ends lost 6 bases at V and 0 bases at J; junction bases unmatched: 12. Germline CDR1 MRHNA, CDR2 SNTAGT. This CDR3 is built from 17 residues. CDR3 in DNA: TGTGCCAGCAGCCAATTCTCCTTTAGCGGGAGCACAGATACGCAGTATTTT. Protein product: CASSQFSFSGSTDTQYF.

V usage is TRBV7-2 and J usage is TRBJ2-7, with a tentative D call TRBD1 (7 bases). CDR3 length: 15 residues. Trimming took off 5 bases at V and 1 base at J, with 15 bases between the two ends. CDR1 is SGHTA, CDR2 FQGNSA, per germline. The CDR3, as DNA: TGTGCCAGCAGCCTATCAGGGGGGAGGTCCTACGAGCAGTACTTC. Translated, it gives CASSLSGGRSYEQYF.

V gene TRBV5-4 combines with J gene TRBJ2-5; TRBD1 aligns across 7 bases. Trimming took 2 bases from V and 5 from J; bases not matched to a gene: 9. The CDR3 has 15 residues. Germline-derived CDR1 and CDR2 are SGHNT and YYREEE (reference sequence). The CDR3 bases are TGTGCCAGCAGCTTTTTCGAGGGGGCGCGTGAGACCCAGTACTTC. Translating it yields CASSFFEGARETQYF.

The chain has TRBV7-9 and TRBJ1-3, with 7 bases matching TRBD1. Germline trimming cut 10 bases from V and 2 bases from J; bases unmatched to any gene: 8. Germline V gene sequence: CDR1 SEHNR, CDR2 FQNEAQ (reference sequence). The CDR3 is made up of 14 amino acids. This chain's CDR3 is CAILPQGAGNTIYF. The CDR3 coding sequence is TGTGCCATCCTCCCCCAGGGGGCTGGAAACACCATATATTTT.